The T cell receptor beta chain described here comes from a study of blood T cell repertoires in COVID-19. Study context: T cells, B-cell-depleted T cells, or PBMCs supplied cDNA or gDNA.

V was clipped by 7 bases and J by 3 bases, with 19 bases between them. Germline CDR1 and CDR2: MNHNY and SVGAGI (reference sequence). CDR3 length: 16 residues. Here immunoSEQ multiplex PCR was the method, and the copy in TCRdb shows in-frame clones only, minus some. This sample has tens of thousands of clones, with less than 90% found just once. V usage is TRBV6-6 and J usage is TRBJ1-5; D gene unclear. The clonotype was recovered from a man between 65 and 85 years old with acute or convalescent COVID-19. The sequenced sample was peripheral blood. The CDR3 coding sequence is TGTGCCAGCACCCTCGGAGGGCAGGTTTTCAATCAGCCCCAGCATTTT. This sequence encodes CASTLGGQVFNQPQHF.